The 5 T cell receptor beta chains in this list originate from one sample, sequenced in a study of blood T cell repertoires in COVID-19. Measured with immunoSEQ multiplex PCR; TCRdb has only the in-frame clones, and not every one. The sample records around 260,000 clones, roughly 87% being singletons. Sequencing was carried out using peripheral blood. Receptors were obtained from a human donor in a cohort sampled during active COVID-19.

The chain employs TRBV11-2 and TRBJ1-6; 8 positions match TRBD1. Trimming cost V 5 bases and J 6 bases; bases outside gene matches: 3. The germline gives CDR1 SGHAT, CDR2 FQNNGV. The CDR3 totals 14 residues. CDR3 nucleotide sequence: TGTGCCAGCAGCCCTGGACAGGGTAATTCACCCCTCCACTTT. Translation: CASSPGQGNSPLHF.

This CDR3 reads CASSGIRREGNTGELFF. The CDR3 DNA sequence: TGTGCCAGCAGCGGGATCCGGAGGGAGGGGAACACCGGGGAGCTGTTTTTT. The chain has TRBV7-2 and TRBJ2-2; 7 bases match TRBD2. Germline loops: CDR1 SGHTA, CDR2 FQGNSA. The CDR3 loop spans 17 amino acids. The junction had 10 bases not matched to a gene; V was cut back by 5 bases and J by 1 base. Filled out from reference TRBV7-2 and TRBJ2-2, the complete variable domain reads GAGVSQSPSNKVTEKGKDVELRCDPISGHTALYWYRQSLGQGLEFLIYFQGNSAPDKSGLPSDRFSAERTGGSVSTLTIQRTQQEDSAVYLCASSGIRREGNTGELFFGEGSRLTVL.

The chain uses TRBV9 and TRBJ2-3; D might be TRBD2 (5 bases). Trimming stripped 0 bases from V and 0 bases from J, with 11 bases between. The CDR3 is 16 residues long. CDR1 SGDLS and CDR2 YYNGEE come from the germline V gene. The CDR3: CASSVGLASSTDTQYF. DNA for the CDR3: TGTGCCAGCAGCGTAGGGCTAGCCTCGAGCACAGATACGCAGTATTTT.

In this sample, this clone turned up a few times. The rearrangement uses TRBV4-2 and TRBJ2-2, with a weak D call TRBD1 (5 bases). Germline V CDR1 and CDR2: LGHNA, YNFKEQ. CDR3 size: 14 residues. Trimming stripped 5 bases from V and 5 bases from J, with 12 bases between. The CDR3 sequence is CASSELQGTGELFF. CDR3 DNA: TGTGCCAGCAGCGAACTCCAGGGAACCGGGGAGCTGTTTTTT.

The CDR3 sequence: CASSPGTGSSGANVLTF. In DNA form, the CDR3 reads TGTGCCAGCAGCCCCGGGACAGGTTCCTCTGGGGCCAACGTCCTGACTTTC. The chain combines TRBV7-7 with TRBJ2-6, with TRBD1 matching over 8 bases. The CDR3 loop spans 17 amino acids. Germline V gene data show CDR1 as SSHAT and CDR2 as FNYEAQ (reference sequence). J gave up 0 bases and V 5 bases, and 6 bases lay outside the gene matches.